A selection of T cell receptor beta chains follows, all from one sample in a study of blood T cell repertoires in COVID-19. Sequencing was performed with immunoSEQ multiplex PCR; in TCRdb, only in-frame clones are kept and a portion is missing. Among approximately 97,000 clones, just over 85% were seen once, and the ten largest hold around 2.2%. The sample consisted of peripheral blood. The receptors stem from a man in his fifties with COVID-19, enrolled during active disease. CDR3s include the opening cysteine and the closing phenylalanine or tryptophan.

j_gene,v_gene,CDR3aa
TRBJ2-5,TRBV7-2,CASSLVGGETQYF
TRBJ1-6,TRBV3-1/TRBV3-2,CASSQWTGQTYNSPLHF
TRBJ2-3,TRBV5-1,CASSFQGKTDTQYF
TRBJ1-5,TRBV30,CAWTVGNGQPQHF
TRBJ2-2,TRBV30,CAWGRVTGELFF
TRBJ2-5,TRBV6-5,CASRLTSMSETQYF
TRBJ2-7,TRBV5-1,CASSGGAGVRGEQYF
TRBJ1-2,TRBV5-1,CASSPGQGVDYGYTF
TRBJ2-1,TRBV10-3,CAISGGQGASNEQFF
TRBJ2-2,TRBV9,CASSSRQEYTGELFF
TRBJ1-1,TRBV9,CASSVAGLGTEAFF
TRBJ1-6,TRBV28,CASSTRLGDYRDLQISPLHF
TRBJ1-1,TRBV4-3,CASSQGLQGDTEAFF
TRBJ1-5,TRBV3-1/TRBV3-2,CASSQDRALEPQHF
TRBJ1-2,TRBV4-3,CASSQDPSNYGYTF
TRBJ2-3,TRBV11-2,CASSLNRADTQYF
TRBJ2-3,TRBV6-4,CASSERGRADTQYF
TRBJ2-2,TRBV11-1,CASSLGQGNTGELFF
TRBJ2-7,TRBV6-5,CASSTGYEQYF
TRBJ2-1,TRBV7-3,CASRYDGTSGAGEQFF